The present entry profiles one TCR beta chain with its context. Its recognized antigen is unknown. Qualities for individual bases were not recorded, and no much larger clone is one base off. The library was prepared using 5' RACE. The listed sequencing device is Illumina HiSeq 2000. Template switching added a universal primer binding site, and the final cDNA carried a unique molecular identifier that allowed TCR cDNA molecules to be counted accurately. First-strand cDNA for TCR alpha and beta chains was synthesized from specific primers in the conserved constant-segment region. To control for contamination, each cDNA library was double barcoded with a SMART-Mk sample barcode plus Illumina barcodes. TruSeq adapter sequences and Illumina sample barcodes were added in two successive PCR steps. The TCR alpha and beta cDNA libraries were sequenced on the Illumina HiSeq platform using custom primers. The study's processing was this. MiGEC was used to process raw reads and extract unique molecular identifiers, and MiXCR was used to find CDR3 positions. For each individual, recombination models were inferred using an EM algorithm with the repgenHMM and IGoR tools. Shared clonotypes were analyzed with the tcR package in R, and sharing was normalized by the product of cloneset sizes. To study raw recombination free of thymic and clonal selection effects, out-of-frame nonproductive sequences were analyzed. TCRdb reran the public reads through fastp at Q25 and MiXCR, keeping productive beta chains. Entries that share a CDR3 protein sequence are merged under the most common genes and DNA. The V and J calls follow TCRdb's processing rather than the paper's. The sample profile shows 750,000 to 950,000 distinct CDR3 sequences; approximately 13% of them were found once. The ten largest make up around 1.5% of the sample.

The record originates from a study of identical twins (dated by TCRdb to 2016 to 2018). Study-level background: To test whether fetal clonotypes persist, this study deep-sequenced TCR alpha and beta repertoires from monozygotic twins, from unrelated adults of various ages, and from cord blood. To rule out contamination, the twin experiments were replicated at different times with different library preparation protocols.

Results and caveats for the whole study, not just this receptor: In monozygotic twins, recombination models systematically underestimated out-of-frame TCR alpha sharing, but the models matched the sharing seen between unrelated individuals. Conclusions relied on cross-sectional statistical analysis, since the same donors could not be followed over many years. Out-of-frame TCR alpha sequences shared between twins showed an excess of low generation-probability sequences compared with coincidental sharing between unrelated individuals. Zero-insertion analyses could be partly confounded by invariant T cells such as MAIT and iNKT, though diverse VJ usage argued against such confounding for most clonotypes. Fewer insertions were carried by abundant cord blood beta clonotypes, a similar but weaker trend appeared in young adult naive repertoires, and no such trend appeared in memory repertoires. The excess sharing between twins in beta out-of-frame sequences was weaker because fewer shared sequences reduced the signal-to-noise ratio.

Compared with germline, V lacks 5 bases and J lacks 5 bases; bases without a gene match: 8. The CDR3 has 15 amino acids, counting the end cysteine and phenylalanine. Left in the record is the CDR3 DNA by itself, 45 bases read in frame from the first base. CDR1 and CDR2, per the germline V gene, are ENHRY and SYGVKD. Every donor in the study was a healthy Caucasian. The twin cohort consisted of three pairs of female monozygotic twins, all aged about 18 to 29 years. The RNA used for TCR libraries was isolated from peripheral blood mononuclear cells. The same sample was also used in a study of yellow fever vaccine responses in identical twins. The second study's paper adds: According to the authors, in identical twins the way T cells responded to vaccination appeared partly convergent and partly personalized. In identical twins, the study followed T cell clones that responded to the vaccine with precision.

The chain uses TRBV10-3 and TRBJ2-3, with TRBD1 identical over 9 junction bases. Sequences were obtained from PBMCs. The clonotype comes from a woman between 18 and 29 years old in good health. The CDR3 loop reads CAISSGTGTRDTQYF. The DNA sequence is TGTGCCATCAGTTCCGGGACAGGGACAAGAGATACGCAGTATTTT.